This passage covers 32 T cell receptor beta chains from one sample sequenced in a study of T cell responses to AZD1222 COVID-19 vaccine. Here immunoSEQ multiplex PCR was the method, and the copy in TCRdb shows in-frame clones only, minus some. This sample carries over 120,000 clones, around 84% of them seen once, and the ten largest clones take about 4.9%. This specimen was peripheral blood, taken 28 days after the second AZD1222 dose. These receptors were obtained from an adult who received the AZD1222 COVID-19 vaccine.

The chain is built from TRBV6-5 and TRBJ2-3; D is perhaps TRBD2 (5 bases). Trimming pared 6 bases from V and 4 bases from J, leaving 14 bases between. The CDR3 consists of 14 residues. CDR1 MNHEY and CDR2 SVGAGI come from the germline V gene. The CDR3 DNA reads TGTGCCAGCAGGGAGCAGATCGGGGCAGATACGCAGTATTTT. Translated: CASREQIGADTQYF.

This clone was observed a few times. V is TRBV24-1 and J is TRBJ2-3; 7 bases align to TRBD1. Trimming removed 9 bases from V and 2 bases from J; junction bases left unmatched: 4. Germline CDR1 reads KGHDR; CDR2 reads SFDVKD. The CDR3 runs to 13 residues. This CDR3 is CATAGQATDTQYF. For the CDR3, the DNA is TGTGCCACCGCAGGACAGGCCACAGATACGCAGTATTTT.

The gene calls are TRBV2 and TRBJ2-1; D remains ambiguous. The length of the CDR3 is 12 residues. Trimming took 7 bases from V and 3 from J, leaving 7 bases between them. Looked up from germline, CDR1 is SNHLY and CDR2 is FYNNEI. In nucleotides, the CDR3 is TGTGCCAGCACTTGGGGCTACAATGAGCAGTTCTTC. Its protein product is CASTWGYNEQFF.

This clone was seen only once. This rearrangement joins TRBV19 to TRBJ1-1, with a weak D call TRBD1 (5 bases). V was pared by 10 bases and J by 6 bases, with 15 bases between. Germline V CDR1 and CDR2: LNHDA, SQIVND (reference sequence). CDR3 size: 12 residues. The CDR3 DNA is TGTGCCACAAAATTGGGGGGGGCTGAAGCTTTCTTT. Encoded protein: CATKLGGAEAFF.

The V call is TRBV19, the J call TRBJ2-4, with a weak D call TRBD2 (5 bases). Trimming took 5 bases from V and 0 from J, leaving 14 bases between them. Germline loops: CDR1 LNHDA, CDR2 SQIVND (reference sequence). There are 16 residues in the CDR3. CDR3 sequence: CASSLVRGLAKNIQYF. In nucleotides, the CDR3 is TGTGCCAGTAGTTTGGTGAGAGGGTTAGCCAAAAACATTCAGTACTTC.

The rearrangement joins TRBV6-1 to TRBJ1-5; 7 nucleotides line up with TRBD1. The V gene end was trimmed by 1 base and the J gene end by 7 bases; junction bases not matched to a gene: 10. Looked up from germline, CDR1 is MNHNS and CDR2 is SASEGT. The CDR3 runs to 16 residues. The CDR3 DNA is TGTGCCAGCAGTGAAGACGGGGCAGGGGGGAGACAGCCCCAGCATTTT. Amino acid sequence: CASSEDGAGGRQPQHF.

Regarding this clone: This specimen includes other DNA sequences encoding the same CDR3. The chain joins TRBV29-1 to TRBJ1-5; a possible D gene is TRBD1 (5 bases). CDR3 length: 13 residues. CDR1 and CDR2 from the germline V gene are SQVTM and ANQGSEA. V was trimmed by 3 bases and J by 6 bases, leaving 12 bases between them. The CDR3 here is CSVEQGVGQPQHF. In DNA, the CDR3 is TGCAGCGTTGAGCAGGGAGTAGGTCAGCCCCAGCATTTT. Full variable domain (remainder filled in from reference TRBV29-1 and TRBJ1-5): SAVISQKPSRDICQRGTSLTIQCQVDSQVTMMFWYRQQPGQSLTLIATANQGSEATYESGFVIDKFPISRPNLTFSTLTVSNMSPEDSSIYLCSVEQGVGQPQHFGDGTRLSIL.

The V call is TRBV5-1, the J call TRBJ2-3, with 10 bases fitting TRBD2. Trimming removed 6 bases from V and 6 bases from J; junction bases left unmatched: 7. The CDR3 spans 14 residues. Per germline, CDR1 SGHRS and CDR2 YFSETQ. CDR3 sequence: CASTGLAGVDTQYF. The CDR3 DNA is TGCGCCAGCACGGGCCTAGCGGGGGTGGATACGCAGTATTTT.

CDR3 sequence reads: CASSFGQTSYNEQFF. CDR3 in DNA: TGTGCCAGCAGCTTCGGCCAGACCTCCTACAATGAGCAGTTCTTC. The gene calls are TRBV13 and TRBJ2-1; D gene ambiguous. The CDR3 consists of 15 residues. V lost 3 bases and J lost 0, with 9 bases in between. Germline V gene data show CDR1 as PRHDT and CDR2 as FYEKMQ (reference sequence).

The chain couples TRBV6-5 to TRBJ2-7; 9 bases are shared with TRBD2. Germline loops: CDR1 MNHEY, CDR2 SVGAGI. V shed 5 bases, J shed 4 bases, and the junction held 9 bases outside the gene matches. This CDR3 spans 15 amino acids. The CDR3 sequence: CASSPESGGRYEQYF. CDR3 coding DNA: TGTGCCAGCAGTCCGGAAAGCGGGGGGCGTTACGAGCAGTACTTC.

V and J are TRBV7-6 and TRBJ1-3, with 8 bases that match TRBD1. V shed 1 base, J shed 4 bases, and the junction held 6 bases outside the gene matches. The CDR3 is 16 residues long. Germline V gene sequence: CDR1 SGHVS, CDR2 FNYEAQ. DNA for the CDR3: TGTGCCAGCAGCTTAGGGGCAGGGGGCTCGGGAAACACCATATATTTT. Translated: CASSLGAGGSGNTIYF. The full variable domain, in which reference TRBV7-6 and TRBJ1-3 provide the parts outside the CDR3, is GAGVSQSPRYKVTKRGQDVALRCDPISGHVSLYWYRQALGQGPEFLTYFNYEAQQDKSGLPNDRFSAERPEGSISTLTIQRTEQRDSAMYRCASSLGAGGSGNTIYFGEGSWLTVV.

CDR3 sequence: CASSQSAGGETQYF. As DNA, the CDR3 is TGTGCCAGCAGCCAATCTGCGGGCGGAGAGACCCAGTACTTC. The J gene is TRBJ2-5, the V gene TRBV16; possibly TRBD2 for D (5 bases). Trimming removed 0 bases from V and 4 bases from J, with 9 bases in between. CDR3 length: 14 residues. The V gene's germline CDR1 is KGHSY and CDR2 FQNENV.

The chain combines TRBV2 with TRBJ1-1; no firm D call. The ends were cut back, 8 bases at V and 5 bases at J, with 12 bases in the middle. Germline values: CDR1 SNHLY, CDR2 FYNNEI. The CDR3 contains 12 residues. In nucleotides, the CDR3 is TGTGCCAGCCAGTCTTCGGGAACTGAAGCTTTCTTT. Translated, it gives CASQSSGTEAFF.

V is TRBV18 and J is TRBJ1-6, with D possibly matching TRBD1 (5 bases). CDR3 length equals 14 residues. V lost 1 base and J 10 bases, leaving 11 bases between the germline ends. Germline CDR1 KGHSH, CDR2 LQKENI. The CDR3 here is CASSPQGFGSPLHF. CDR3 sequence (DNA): TGTGCCAGCTCACCACAGGGGTTTGGGTCACCCCTCCACTTT. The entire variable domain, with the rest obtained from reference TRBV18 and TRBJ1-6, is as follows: NAGVMQNPRHLVRRRGQEARLRCSPMKGHSHVYWYRQLPEEGLKFMVYLQKENIIDESGMPKERFSAEFPKEGPSILRIQQVVRGDSAAYFCASSPQGFGSPLHFGNGTRLTVT.

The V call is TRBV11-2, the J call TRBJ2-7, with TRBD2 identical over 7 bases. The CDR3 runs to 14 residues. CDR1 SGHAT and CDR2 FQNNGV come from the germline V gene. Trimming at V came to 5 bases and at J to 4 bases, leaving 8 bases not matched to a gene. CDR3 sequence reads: CASSPRTSRYEQYF. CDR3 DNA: TGTGCCAGCAGCCCCAGGACTAGTCGGTACGAGCAGTACTTC.

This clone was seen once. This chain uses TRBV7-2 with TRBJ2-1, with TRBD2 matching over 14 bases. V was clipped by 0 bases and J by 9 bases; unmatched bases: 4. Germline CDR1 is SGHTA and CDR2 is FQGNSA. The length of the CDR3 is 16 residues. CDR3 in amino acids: CASSLASGLAGVEQFF. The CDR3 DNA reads TGTGCCAGCAGCTTAGCGTCGGGACTAGCGGGAGTTGAGCAGTTCTTC.

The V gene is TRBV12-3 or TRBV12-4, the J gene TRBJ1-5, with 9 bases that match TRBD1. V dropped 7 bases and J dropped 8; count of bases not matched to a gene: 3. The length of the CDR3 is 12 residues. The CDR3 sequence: CASTGQGEPQHF. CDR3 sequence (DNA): TGTGCCAGCACGGGACAGGGTGAGCCCCAGCATTTT.

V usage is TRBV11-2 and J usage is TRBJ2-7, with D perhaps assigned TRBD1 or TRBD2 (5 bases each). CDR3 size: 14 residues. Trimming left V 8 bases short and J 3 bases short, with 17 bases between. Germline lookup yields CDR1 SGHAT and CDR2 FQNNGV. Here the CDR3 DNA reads TGTGCCAGCCGATCACTCAGGGAGTACTACGAGCAGTACTTC. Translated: CASRSLREYYEQYF.

This CDR3 reads CAISDADRESYTF. CDR3 in DNA: TGTGCCATCAGTGACGCCGACCGGGAAAGCTACACCTTC. The J gene is TRBJ1-2, the V gene TRBV10-3; D not certain. Germline V gives CDR1 ENHRY, CDR2 SYGVKD. CDR3 length: 13 residues. Trimming took 3 bases from V and 9 from J, leaving 14 bases between them.

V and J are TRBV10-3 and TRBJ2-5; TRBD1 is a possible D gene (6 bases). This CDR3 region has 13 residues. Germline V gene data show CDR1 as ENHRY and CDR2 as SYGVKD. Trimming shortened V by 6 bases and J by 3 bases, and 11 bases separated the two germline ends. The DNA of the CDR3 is TGTGCCATCAGAACGGACAGTAAAGAGACCCAGTACTTC. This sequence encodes CAIRTDSKETQYF.

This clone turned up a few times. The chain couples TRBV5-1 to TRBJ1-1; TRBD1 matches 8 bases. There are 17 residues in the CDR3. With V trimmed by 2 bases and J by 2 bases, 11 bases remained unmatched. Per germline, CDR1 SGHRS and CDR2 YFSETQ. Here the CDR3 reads CASSFGRGQEINTEAFF. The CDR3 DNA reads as TGCGCCAGCAGCTTTGGCCGGGGACAGGAAATAAACACTGAAGCTTTCTTT. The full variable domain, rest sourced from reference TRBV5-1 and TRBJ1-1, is KAGVTQTPRYLIKTRGQQVTLSCSPISGHRSVSWYQQTPGQGLQFLFEYFSETQRNKGNFPGRFSGRQFSNSRSEMNVSTLELGDSALYLCASSFGRGQEINTEAFFGQGTRLTVV.

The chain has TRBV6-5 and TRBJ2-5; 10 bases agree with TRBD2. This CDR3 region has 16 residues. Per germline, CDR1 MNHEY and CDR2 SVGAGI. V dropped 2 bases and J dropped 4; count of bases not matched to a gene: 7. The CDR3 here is CASSYNSGRARETQYF. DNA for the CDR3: TGTGCCAGCAGTTACAACAGCGGGAGGGCCCGAGAGACCCAGTACTTC.

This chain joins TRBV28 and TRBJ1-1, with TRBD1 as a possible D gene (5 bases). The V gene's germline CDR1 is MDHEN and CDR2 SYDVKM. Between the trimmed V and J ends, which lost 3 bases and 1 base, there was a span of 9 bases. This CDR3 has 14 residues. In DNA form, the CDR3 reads TGTGCCAGCAGTTTTTACGACAGGAACACTGAAGCTTTCTTT. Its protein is CASSFYDRNTEAFF.

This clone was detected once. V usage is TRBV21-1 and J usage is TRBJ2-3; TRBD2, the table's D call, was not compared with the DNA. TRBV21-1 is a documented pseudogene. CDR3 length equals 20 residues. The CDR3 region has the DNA TGTGCCAGCAACCCAAGACTAGCGGGGGGACAGGAAGCTAGCACAGATACGCAGTATTTT. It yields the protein CASNPRLAGGQEASTDTQYF.

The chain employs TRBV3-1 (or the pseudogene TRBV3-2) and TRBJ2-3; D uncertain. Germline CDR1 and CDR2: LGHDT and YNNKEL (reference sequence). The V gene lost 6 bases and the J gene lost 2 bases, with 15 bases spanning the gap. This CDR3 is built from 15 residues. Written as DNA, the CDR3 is TGTGCCAGCAGTCATCCGAGTGGCTACACAGATACGCAGTATTTT. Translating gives CASSHPSGYTDTQYF.

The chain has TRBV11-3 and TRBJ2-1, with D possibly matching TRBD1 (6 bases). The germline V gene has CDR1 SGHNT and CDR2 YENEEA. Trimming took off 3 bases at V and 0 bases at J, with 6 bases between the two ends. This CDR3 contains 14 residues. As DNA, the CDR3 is TGTGCCAGCAGCTTGGACAGCTCCTACAATGAGCAGTTCTTC. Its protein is CASSLDSSYNEQFF.

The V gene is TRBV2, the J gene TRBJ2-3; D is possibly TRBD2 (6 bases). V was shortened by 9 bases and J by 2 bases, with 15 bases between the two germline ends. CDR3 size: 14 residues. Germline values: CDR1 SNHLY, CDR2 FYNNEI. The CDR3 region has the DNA TGTGCCAGAGAGAAAGGCGGGACCACAGATACGCAGTATTTT. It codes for CAREKGGTTDTQYF.

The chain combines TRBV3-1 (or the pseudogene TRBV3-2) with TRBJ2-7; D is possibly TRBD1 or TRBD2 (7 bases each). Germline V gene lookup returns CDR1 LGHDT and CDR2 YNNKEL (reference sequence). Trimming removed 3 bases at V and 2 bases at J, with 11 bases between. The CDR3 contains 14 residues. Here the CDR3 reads CASSQQGGPYEQYF. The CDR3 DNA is TGTGCCAGCAGCCAGCAGGGGGGGCCCTACGAGCAGTACTTC.

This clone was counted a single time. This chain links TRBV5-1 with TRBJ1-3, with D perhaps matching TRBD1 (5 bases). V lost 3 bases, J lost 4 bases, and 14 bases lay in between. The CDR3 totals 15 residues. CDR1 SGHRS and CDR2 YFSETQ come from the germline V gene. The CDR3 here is CASSSGTGGGNTIYF. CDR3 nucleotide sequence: TGCGCCAGCAGCTCCGGAACAGGTGGCGGAAACACCATATATTTT. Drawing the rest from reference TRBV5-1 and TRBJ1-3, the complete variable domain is KAGVTQTPRYLIKTRGQQVTLSCSPISGHRSVSWYQQTPGQGLQFLFEYFSETQRNKGNFPGRFSGRQFSNSRSEMNVSTLELGDSALYLCASSSGTGGGNTIYFGEGSWLTVV.

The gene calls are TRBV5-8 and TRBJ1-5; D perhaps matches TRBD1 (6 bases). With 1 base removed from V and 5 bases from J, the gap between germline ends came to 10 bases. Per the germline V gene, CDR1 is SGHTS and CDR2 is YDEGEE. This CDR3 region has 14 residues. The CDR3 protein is CASSLTGRDQPQHF. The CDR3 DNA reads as TGTGCCAGCAGCTTGACAGGGCGGGATCAGCCCCAGCATTTT. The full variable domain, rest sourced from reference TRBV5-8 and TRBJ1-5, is EAGVTQSPTHLIKTRGQQATLRCSPISGHTSVYWYQQALGLGLQFLLWYDEGEERNRGNFPPRFSGRQFPNYSSELNVNALELEDSALYLCASSLTGRDQPQHFGDGTRLSIL.

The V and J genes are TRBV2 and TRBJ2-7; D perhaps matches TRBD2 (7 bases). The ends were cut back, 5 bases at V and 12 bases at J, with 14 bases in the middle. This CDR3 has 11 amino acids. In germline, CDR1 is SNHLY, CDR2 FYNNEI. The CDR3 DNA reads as TGTGCCAGCAGTCGGGGGGCAGGGTGGTACTTC. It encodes CASSRGAGWYF.

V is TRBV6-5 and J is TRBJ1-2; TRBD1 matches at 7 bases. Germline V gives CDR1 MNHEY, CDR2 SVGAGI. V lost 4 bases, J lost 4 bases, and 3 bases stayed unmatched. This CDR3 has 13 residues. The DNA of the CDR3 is TGTGCCAGCAGTTCACAGGGGACCTATGGCTACACCTTC. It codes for CASSSQGTYGYTF.